Below, 2 T cell receptor beta chains from the same sample are listed, as sequenced in a study of shared clonotypes between healthy human individuals. The repertoire was sequenced with immunoSEQ multiplex PCR; TCRdb's copy has only in-frame clones and lacks some. The sample holds 550,000 to 800,000 clones, over 65% seen once. The material sequenced was memory CD4+ T cells sorted from blood. The subset was: CD45RA-negative fraction. The receptors stem from a woman aged 25-40 years in good health.

About this clone itself: One end of the junction varies from germline; a read error may be responsible. The J gene is TRBJ2-7, the V gene TRBV10-3; possibly TRBD1 for D (5 bases). Germline loops: CDR1 ENHRY, CDR2 SYGVKD. This CDR3 region has 12 residues. The CDR3 coding sequence is TGTGCCATCAGTGAGTCATGGACAAGTCTGCACTTC. Translation gives CAISESWTSLHF.

This clone showed up just a few times. Other DNA sequences within the sample encode an identical CDR3. The chain links TRBV5-1 to TRBJ2-1; D might be TRBD1 (6 bases). This CDR3 region has 15 residues. The V end was cut by 4 bases, the J end by 0 bases, with 11 bases between. The germline CDR1 and CDR2 sequences are SGHRS and YFSETQ. CDR3 sequence reads: CASSPDSSSYNEQFF. The CDR3 bases are TGCGCCAGCAGCCCGGACAGTAGCTCCTACAATGAGCAGTTCTTC.